Presented here are 5 T cell receptor beta chains from one specimen sequenced in a study of blood T cell repertoires in COVID-19. Sequencing used immunoSEQ multiplex PCR; TCRdb keeps in-frame clones, though not all of them. Of around 62,000 clones listed, approximately 90% are singletons. Material for sequencing was peripheral blood. The receptors shown here come from a man aged 55 to 69 with acute or convalescent COVID-19.

The chain combines TRBV19 with TRBJ1-3; D unclear. In germline, CDR1 is LNHDA, CDR2 SQIVND (reference sequence). V lost 1 base to trimming and J lost 0 bases, with 10 bases between them. The CDR3 length is 16 residues. CDR3 in DNA: TGTGCCAGTAGTATAGGCGCCGTTAGCTCTGGAAACACCATATATTTT. Protein: CASSIGAVSSGNTIYF.

The chain recombines TRBV21-1 with TRBJ1-2; the D call TRBD1 from the table was never checked on the DNA. TRBV21-1 is marked as a pseudogene. This CDR3 comprises 17 residues. The CDR3 is CASSKEVRGNPWYGYTF. The CDR3 region has the DNA TGTGCCAGCAGCAAAGAGGTCAGGGGTAACCCTTGGTATGGCTACACCTTC.

This clone was seen just once. V is TRBV6-1 and J is TRBJ1-6; D might be TRBD1 (5 bases). The germline CDR1 and CDR2 sequences are MNHNS and SASEGT. CDR3 length: 14 residues. V lost 3 bases and J 13 bases, leaving 16 bases between the germline ends. CDR3 region: CASSDASGEGPLHF. In DNA form, the CDR3 reads TGTGCCAGCAGTGATGCATCTGGGGAGGGGCCCCTCCACTTT.

This sequence joins TRBV6-2 or TRBV6-3 and TRBJ2-7; D is possibly TRBD1 (6 bases). This CDR3 is 14 amino acids long. The germline V gene has CDR1 MNHEY and CDR2 SVGEGT. With 2 bases removed from V and 7 bases from J, the gap between germline ends came to 15 bases. This chain's CDR3 is CASSYLGRDREQYF. The CDR3 coding sequence is TGTGCCAGCAGTTACCTCGGACGCGACAGGGAGCAGTACTTC.

This clone has just one count. This chain links TRBV28 with TRBJ2-7, with TRBD2 matching over 11 bases. The CDR3 is 15 residues long. Germline lookup yields CDR1 MDHEN and CDR2 SYDVKM. V shed 5 bases, J shed 3 bases, and the junction held 6 bases outside the gene matches. The CDR3: CASSNSGRADYEQYF. Written as DNA, the CDR3 is TGTGCCAGCAGTAATAGCGGGAGGGCCGACTACGAGCAGTACTTC.